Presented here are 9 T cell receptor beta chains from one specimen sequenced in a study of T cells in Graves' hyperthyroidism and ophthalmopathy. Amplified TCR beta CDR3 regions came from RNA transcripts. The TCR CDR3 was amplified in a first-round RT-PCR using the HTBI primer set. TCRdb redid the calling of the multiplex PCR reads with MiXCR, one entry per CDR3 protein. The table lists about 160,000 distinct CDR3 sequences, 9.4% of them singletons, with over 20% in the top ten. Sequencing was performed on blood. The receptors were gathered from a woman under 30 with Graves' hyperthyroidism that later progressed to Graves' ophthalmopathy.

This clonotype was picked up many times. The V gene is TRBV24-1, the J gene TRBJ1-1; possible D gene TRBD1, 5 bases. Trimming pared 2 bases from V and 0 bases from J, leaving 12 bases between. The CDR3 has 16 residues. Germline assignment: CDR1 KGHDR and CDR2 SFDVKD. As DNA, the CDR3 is TGTGCCACCAGTGATTCGTCGACAGCTATGAACACTGAAGCTTTCTTT. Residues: CATSDSSTAMNTEAFF.

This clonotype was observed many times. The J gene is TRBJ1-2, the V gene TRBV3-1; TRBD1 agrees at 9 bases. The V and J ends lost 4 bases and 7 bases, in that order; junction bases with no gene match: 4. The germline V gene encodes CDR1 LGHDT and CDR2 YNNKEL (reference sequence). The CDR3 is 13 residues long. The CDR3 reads CASSPQGAGGYTF. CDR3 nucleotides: TGTGCCAGCAGCCCACAGGGGGCTGGTGGCTACACCTTC.

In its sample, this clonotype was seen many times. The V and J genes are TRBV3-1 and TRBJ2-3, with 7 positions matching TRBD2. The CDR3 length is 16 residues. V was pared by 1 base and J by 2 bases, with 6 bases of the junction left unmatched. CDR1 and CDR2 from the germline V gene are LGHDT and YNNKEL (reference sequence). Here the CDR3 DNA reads TGTGCCAGCAGCCAAGTTCCGGGACTATTCACAGATACGCAGTATTTT. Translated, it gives CASSQVPGLFTDTQYF.

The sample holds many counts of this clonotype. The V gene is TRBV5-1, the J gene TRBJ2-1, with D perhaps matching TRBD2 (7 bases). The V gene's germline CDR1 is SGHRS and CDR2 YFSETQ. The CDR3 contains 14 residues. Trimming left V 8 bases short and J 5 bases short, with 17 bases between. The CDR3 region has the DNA TGCGCCAGTTACAGGGAGGGAGTTCACAATGAGCAGTTCTTC. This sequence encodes CASYREGVHNEQFF.

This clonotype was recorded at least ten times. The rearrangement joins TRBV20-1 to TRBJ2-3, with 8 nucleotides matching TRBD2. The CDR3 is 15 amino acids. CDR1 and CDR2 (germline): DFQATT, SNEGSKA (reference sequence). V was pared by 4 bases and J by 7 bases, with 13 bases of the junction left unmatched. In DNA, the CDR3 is TGCAGTGCTACCCCAGGGCGGGGGGCCTCGCATACGCAGTATTTT. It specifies CSATPGRGASHTQYF.

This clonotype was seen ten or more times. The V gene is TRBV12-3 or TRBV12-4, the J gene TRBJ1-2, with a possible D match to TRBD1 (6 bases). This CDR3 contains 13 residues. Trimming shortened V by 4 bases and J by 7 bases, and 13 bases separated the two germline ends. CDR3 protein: CASSSGGVRGYTF. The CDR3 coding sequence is TGTGCCAGCAGTTCGGGGGGCGTACGTGGCTACACCTTC.

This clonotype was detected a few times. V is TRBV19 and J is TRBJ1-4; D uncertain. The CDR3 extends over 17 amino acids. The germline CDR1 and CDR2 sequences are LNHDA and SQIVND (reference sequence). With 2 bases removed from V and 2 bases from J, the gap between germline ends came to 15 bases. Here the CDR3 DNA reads TGTGCCAGTAGTATAAGTCTCTGGGGTACGACTAATGAAAAACTGTTTTTT. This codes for CASSISLWGTTNEKLFF.

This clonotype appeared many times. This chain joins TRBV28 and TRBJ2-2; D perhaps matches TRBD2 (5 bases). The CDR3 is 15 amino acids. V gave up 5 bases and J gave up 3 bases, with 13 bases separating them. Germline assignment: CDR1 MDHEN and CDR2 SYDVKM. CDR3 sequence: CASSGPRRDTGELFF. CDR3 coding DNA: TGTGCCAGCAGTGGGCCCCGGCGGGACACCGGGGAGCTGTTTTTT.

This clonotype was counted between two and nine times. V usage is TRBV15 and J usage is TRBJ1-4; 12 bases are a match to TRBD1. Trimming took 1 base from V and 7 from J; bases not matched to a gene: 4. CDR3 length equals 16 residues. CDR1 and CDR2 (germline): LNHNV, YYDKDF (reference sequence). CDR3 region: CATSRGDRGLGEKLFF. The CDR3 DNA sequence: TGTGCCACCAGCAGAGGGGACAGGGGGCTTGGTGAAAAACTGTTTTTT.